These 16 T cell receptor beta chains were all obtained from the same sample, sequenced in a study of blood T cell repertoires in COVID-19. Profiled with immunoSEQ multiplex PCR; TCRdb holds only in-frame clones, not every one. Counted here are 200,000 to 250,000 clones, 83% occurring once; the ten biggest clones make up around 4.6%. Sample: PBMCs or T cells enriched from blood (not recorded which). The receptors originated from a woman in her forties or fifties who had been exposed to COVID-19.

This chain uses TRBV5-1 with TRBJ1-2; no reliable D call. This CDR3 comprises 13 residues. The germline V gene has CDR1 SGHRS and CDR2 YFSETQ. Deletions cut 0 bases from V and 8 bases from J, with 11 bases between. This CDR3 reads CASSLAGRSGYTF. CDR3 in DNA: TGCGCCAGCAGCTTGGCCGGGAGGAGCGGCTACACCTTC.

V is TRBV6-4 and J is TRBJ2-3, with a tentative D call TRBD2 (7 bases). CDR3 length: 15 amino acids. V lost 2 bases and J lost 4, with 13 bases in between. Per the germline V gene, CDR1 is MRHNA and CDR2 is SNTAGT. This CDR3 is CASSDRGGTADTQYF. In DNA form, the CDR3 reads TGTGCCAGCAGTGACAGGGGGGGCACTGCAGATACGCAGTATTTT.

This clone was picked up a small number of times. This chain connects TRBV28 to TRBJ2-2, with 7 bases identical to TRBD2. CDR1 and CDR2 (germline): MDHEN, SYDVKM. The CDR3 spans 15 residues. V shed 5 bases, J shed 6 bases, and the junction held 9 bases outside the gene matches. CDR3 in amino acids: CASSSAGTIAGELFF. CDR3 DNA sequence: TGTGCCAGCAGTAGTGCCGGGACTATCGCCGGGGAGCTGTTTTTT.

The CDR3 nucleotides read TGTGCCAGCAGTTACTCCGACATGGGTAACTATGGCTACACCTTC. Amino acids: CASSYSDMGNYGYTF. This rearrangement joins TRBV6-5 to TRBJ1-2; D ambiguous. Trimming left V 0 bases short and J 1 base short, with 9 bases between. CDR1 is MNHEY and CDR2 is SVGAGI in the germline V gene. This CDR3 is built from 15 residues.

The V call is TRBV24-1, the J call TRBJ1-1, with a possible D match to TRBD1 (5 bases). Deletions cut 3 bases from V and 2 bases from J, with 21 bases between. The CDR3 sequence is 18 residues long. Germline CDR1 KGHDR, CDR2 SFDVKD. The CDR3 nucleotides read TGTGCCACCAGTGATACCCCGGCCTCCGGGGGAGACAACACTGAAGCTTTCTTT. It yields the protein CATSDTPASGGDNTEAFF.

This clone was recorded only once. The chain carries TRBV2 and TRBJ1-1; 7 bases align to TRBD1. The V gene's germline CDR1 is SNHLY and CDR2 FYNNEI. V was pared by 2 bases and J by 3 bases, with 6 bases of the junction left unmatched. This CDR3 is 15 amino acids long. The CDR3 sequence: CASSERAGGDTEAFF. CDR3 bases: TGTGCCAGCAGTGAAAGGGCAGGGGGTGACACTGAAGCTTTCTTT.

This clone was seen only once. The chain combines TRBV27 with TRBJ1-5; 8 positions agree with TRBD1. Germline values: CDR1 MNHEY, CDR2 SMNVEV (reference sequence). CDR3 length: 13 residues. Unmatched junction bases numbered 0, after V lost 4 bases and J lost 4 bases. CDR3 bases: TGTGCCAGCAGTTGGGACAGGAATCAGCCCCAGCATTTT. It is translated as CASSWDRNQPQHF.

CDR3 in DNA: TGTGCCAGCTCACCGGTTGGGAGGTCTGGCTTACAAAAACTGTTTTTT. This encodes CASSPVGRSGLQKLFF. This chain connects TRBV18 to TRBJ1-4; D is unresolved. CDR1 and CDR2 from the germline V gene are KGHSH and LQKENI. Deletions cut 3 bases from V and 9 bases from J, with 20 bases between. The CDR3 is 16 residues long.

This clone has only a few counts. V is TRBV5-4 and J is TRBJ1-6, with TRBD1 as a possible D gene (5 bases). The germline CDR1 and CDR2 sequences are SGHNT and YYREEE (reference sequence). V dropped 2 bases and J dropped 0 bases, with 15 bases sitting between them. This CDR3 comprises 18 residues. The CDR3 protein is CASSFGRARSSYNSPLHF. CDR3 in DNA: TGTGCCAGCAGCTTCGGCAGGGCTAGGAGCTCCTATAATTCACCCCTCCACTTT.

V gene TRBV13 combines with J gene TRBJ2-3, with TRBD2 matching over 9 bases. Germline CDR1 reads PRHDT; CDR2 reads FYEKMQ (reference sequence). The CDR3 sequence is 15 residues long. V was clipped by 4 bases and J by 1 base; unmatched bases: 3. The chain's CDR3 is CASSWRGGRTDTQYF. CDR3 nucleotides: TGTGCCAGCAGCTGGCGGGGGGGCCGCACAGATACGCAGTATTTT.

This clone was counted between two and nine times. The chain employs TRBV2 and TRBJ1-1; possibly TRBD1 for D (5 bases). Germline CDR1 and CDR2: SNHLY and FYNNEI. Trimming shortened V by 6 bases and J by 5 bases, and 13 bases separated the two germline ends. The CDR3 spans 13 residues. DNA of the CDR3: TGTGCCAGCAGCGCCTCGGGGGGAACTGAAGCTTTCTTT. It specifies CASSASGGTEAFF.

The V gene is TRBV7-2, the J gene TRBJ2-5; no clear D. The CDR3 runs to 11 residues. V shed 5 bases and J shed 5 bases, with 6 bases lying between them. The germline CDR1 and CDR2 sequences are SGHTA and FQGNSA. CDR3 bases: TGTGCCAGCAGCCCCCGGGAGACCCAGTACTTC. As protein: CASSPRETQYF.

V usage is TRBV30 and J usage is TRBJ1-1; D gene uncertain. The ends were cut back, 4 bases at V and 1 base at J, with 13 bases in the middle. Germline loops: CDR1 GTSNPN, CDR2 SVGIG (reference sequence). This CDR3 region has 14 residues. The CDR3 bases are TGTGCCTGGATTACGGGGAAGGGGAACACTGAAGCTTTCTTT. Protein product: CAWITGKGNTEAFF.

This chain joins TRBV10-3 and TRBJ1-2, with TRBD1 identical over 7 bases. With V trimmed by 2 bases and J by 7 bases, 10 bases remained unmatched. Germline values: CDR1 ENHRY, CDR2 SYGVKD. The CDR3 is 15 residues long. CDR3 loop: CAISERLGTGVGYTF. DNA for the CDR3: TGTGCCATCAGTGAGCGTTTAGGAACAGGGGTTGGCTACACCTTC.

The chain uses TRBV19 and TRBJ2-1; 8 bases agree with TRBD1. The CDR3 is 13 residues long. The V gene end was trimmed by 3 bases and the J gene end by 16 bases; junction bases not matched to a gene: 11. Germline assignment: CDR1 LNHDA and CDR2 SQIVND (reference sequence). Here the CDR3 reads CASSIQGAKEKFF. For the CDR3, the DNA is TGTGCCAGTAGTATCCAGGGGGCGAAAGAGAAATTCTTC.

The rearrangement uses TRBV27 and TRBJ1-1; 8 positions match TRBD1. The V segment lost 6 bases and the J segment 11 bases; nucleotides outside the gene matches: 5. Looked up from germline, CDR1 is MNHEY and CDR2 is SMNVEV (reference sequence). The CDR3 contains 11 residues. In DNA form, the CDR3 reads TGTGCCAGCAGCCAGGGGGCGGATGCTTTCTTT. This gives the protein CASSQGADAFF.